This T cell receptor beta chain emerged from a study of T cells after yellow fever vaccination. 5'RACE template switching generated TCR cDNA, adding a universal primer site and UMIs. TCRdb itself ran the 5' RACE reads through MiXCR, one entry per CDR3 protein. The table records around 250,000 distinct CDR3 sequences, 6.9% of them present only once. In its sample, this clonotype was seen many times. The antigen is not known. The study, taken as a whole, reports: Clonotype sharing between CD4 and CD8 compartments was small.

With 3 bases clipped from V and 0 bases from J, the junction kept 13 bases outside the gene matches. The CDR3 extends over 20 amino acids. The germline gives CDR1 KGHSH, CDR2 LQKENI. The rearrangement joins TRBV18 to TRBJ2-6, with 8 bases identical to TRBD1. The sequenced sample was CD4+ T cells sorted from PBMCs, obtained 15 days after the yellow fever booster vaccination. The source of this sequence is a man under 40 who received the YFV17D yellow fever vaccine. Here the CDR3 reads CASSPPLRTGRSSGANVLTF. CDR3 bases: TGTGCCAGCTCACCCCCGCTTAGGACAGGGCGAAGCTCTGGGGCCAACGTCCTGACTTTC.